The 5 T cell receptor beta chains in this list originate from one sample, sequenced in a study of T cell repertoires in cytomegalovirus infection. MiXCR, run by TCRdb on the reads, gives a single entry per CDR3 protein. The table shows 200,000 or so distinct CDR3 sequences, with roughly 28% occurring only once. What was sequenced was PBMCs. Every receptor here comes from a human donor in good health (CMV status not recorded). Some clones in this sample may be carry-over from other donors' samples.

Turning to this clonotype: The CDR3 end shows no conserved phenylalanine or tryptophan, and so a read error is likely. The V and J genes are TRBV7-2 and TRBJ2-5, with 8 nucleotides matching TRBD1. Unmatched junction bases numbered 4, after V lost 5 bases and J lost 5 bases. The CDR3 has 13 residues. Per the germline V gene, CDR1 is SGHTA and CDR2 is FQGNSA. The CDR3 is CASSGQGQETQYY. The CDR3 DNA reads TGTGCCAGCAGCGGACAGGGTCAGGAGACCCAGTACTAC.

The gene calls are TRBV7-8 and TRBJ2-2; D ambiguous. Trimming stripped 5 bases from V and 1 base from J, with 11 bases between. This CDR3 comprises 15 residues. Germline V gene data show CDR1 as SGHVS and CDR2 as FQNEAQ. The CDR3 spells CASSTLGMNTGELFF. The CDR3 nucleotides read TGTGCCAGCAGCACACTGGGGATGAACACCGGGGAGCTGTTTTTT. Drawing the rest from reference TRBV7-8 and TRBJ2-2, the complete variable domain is GAGVSQSPRYKVAKRGQDVALRCDPISGHVSLFWYQQALGQGPEFLTYFQNEAQLDKSGLPSDRFFAERPEGSVSTLKIQRTQQEDSAVYLCASSTLGMNTGELFFGEGSRLTVL.

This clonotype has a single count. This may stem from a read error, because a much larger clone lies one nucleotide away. The CDR3 sequence: CASNQAVSGGTDTQYF. CDR3 bases: TGTGCCAGCAATCAAGCGGTATCGGGGGGCACAGATACGCAGTATTTT. The chain joins TRBV2 to TRBJ2-3; the D gene is possibly TRBD2 (6 bases). CDR1 and CDR2 (germline): SNHLY, FYNNEI. Trimming cost V 7 bases and J 1 base, with 18 bases left between them. The CDR3 runs 16 residues.

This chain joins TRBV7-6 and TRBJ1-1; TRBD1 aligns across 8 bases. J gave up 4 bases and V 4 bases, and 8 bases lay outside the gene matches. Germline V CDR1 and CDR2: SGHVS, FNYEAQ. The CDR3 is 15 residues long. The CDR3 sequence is CASSSRTGPVTEAFF. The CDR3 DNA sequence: TGTGCCAGCAGCTCGCGGACAGGGCCGGTCACTGAAGCTTTCTTT.

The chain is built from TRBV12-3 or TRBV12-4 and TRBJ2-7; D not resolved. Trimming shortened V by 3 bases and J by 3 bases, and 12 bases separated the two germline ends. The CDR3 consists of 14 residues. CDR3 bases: TGTGCCAGCAGTTTCGTGGGAAGGGTCTACGAGCAGTACTTC. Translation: CASSFVGRVYEQYF.